This TCR beta chain derives from a study of T cells in Graves' hyperthyroidism and ophthalmopathy. Those with hyperthyroidism were 18 to 65 years old, newly diagnosed, and ill for under 2 months. Exclusion criteria comprised uncontrolled infection, other autoimmune disease, pregnancy or lactation. General study findings and limits: Ophthalmopathy was separated from stable hyperthyroidism by a 13 V-J model. Most expanded thyroid clonotypes above 0.001 recurred in blood.

This clonotype was picked up many times. Its specificity is unknown. Authors of the study amplified TCR beta CDR3 regions from RNA transcripts. The HTBI primer set served for first-round RT-PCR of the TCR CDR3. TCRdb reprocessed the multiplex PCR reads with MiXCR, giving one entry per CDR3 protein. This sample yields 350,000 to 400,000 distinct CDR3 sequences, of which 15% to 20% are seen a single time; around 3.6% belongs to the top ten. With V trimmed by 0 bases and J by 0 bases, 5 bases remained unmatched. This CDR3 region has 16 residues. The germline V gene has CDR1 MNHEY and CDR2 SVGAGI. This clonotype was obtained from a woman under 30 with Graves' hyperthyroidism. The sequenced sample was blood. This chain connects TRBV6-5 to TRBJ2-7, with TRBD1 matching over 7 bases. CDR3 in DNA: TGTGCCAGCAGTTACTCGGGCAGGGGGATCTCCTACGAGCAGTACTTC. This translates into CASSYSGRGISYEQYF.